These T cell receptor beta chains were read from a single sample in a study of T cells in localized non-small cell lung cancer. Generated by immunoSEQ multiplex PCR, the TCRdb table keeps only in-frame clones and is missing some. The repertoire holds roughly 14,000 clones, more than 65% seen once, with over 4% in the top ten. The input for sequencing was peripheral blood, taken before any cancer treatment. Source of these receptors: a female donor older than 55 with stage I squamous cell lung carcinoma. Each CDR3 is given with its conserved first and last residue. The D gene is left open where the match is weak. Where a row states a size, it is once, few, many or the class of an expanded clone; other rows omit it.

j_call clone_size v_call d_call cdr3_aa cdr3_nt
TRBJ2-5 . TRBV30 TRBD1 CAGTGKETQYF TGTGCCGGGACAGGGAAAGAGACCCAGTACTTC
TRBJ1-6 . TRBV5-6 . CASNSDSSYNSPLHF TGTGCCAGCAACTCCGATAGCTCCTATAATTCACCCCTCCACTTT
TRBJ1-1 . TRBV25-1 . CASREYTEAFF TGTGCCAGCAGGGAGTACACTGAAGCTTTCTTT
TRBJ2-5 . TRBV6-6 . CASSYSRGSETQYF TGTGCCAGCAGTTACTCGAGGGGGTCTGAGACCCAGTACTTC
TRBJ2-7 . TRBV7-2 . CASSERVQKEQYF TGTGCCAGCTCCGAAAGGGTCCAAAAAGAGCAGTACTTC
TRBJ1-3 . TRBV19 . CASSSRQGLGNTIYF TGTGCCAGTAGTAGCCGCCAGGGACTCGGAAACACCATATATTTT
TRBJ1-1 . TRBV15 TRBD1 CATSRQGAYTEAFF TGTGCCACCAGTCGACAGGGGGCCTACACTGAAGCTTTCTTT
TRBJ1-2 . TRBV7-2 TRBD1 CASSPRDRGQNYGYTF TGTGCCAGCAGCCCTAGGGACAGGGGGCAGAACTATGGCTACACCTTC
TRBJ1-2 . TRBV11-2 TRBD1 CASSLEALSAGGFNGYTF TGTGCCAGCAGCTTAGAAGCACTGTCGGCAGGGGGCTTCAATGGCTACACCTTC
TRBJ2-5 . TRBV30 TRBD2 CAWTGPTSGGETQYF TGTGCCTGGACGGGACCGACCTCGGGGGGAGAGACCCAGTACTTC
TRBJ1-6 . TRBV7-9 . CASSLANRNSPLHF TGTGCCAGCAGCTTAGCTAACAGGAATTCACCCCTCCACTTT
TRBJ2-3 . TRBV21-1 . CASSKGGGPPDTQYF TGTGCCAGCAGCAAAGGCGGGGGGCCCCCAGATACGCAGTATTTT
TRBJ1-5 once TRBV15 TRBD1 CATSTRDSSNQPQHF TGTGCCACCAGCACTCGGGACAGTAGCAATCAGCCCCAGCATTTT
TRBJ2-3 . TRBV4-2 TRBD2 CASSQEYTRGGQDTQYF TGTGCCAGCAGCCAAGAGTATACGCGGGGGGGCCAAGATACGCAGTATTTT
TRBJ2-2 . TRBV5-4 . CASSLGRGHPGTGELFF TGTGCCAGCAGCTTGGGGAGGGGACACCCAGGGACCGGGGAGCTGTTTTTT
TRBJ1-2 . TRBV4-2 . CASSREQGVSGYTF TGTGCCAGCAGCCGAGAACAGGGTGTGAGTGGCTACACCTTC